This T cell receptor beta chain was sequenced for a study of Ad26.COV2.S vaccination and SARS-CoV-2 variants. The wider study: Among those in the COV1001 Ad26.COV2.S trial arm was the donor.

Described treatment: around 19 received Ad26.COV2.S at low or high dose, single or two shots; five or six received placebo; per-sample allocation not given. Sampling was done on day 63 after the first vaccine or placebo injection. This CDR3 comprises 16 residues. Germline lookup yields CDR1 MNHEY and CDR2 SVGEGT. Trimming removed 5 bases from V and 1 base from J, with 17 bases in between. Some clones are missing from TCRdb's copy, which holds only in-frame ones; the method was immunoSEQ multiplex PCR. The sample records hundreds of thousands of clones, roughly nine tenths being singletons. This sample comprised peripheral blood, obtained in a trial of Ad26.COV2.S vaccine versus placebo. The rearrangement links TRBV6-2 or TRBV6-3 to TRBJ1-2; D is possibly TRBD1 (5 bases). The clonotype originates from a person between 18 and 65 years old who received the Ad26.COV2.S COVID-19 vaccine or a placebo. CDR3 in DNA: TGTGCCAGCAGTCCCCCGGGCAGGGATGGTAACTATGGCTACACCTTC. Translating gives CASSPPGRDGNYGYTF.